The 26 T cell receptor beta chains reported below all come from one sample, sequenced in a study of cytomegalovirus exposure and HLA in healthy donors. The PCR ran on 60 Vbeta and 13 Jbeta primers. Here immunoSEQ multiplex PCR was the method, and the copy in TCRdb shows in-frame clones only, minus some. The profile shows about 140,000 clones, around 80% of them singletons. Sample: PBMCs. These receptors all come from a young man in good health and CMV-seropositive.

The chain couples TRBV6-6 to TRBJ1-5; D gene uncertain. The CDR3 is made up of 14 amino acids. The V end was cut by 7 bases, the J end by 0 bases, with 10 bases between. Germline V lookup: CDR1 MNHNY, CDR2 SVGAGI (reference sequence). The CDR3 DNA reads TGTGCCAGCAAAAAAGAGAATAGCAATCAGCCCCAGCATTTT. Its protein product is CASKKENSNQPQHF.

This clone was detected once. The genes are TRBV5-4 and TRBJ1-2, with 9 bases matching TRBD1. V dropped 3 bases and J dropped 4; count of bases not matched to a gene: 4. CDR3 length: 14 amino acids. In germline, CDR1 is SGHNT, CDR2 YYREEE (reference sequence). The CDR3 region has the DNA TGTGCCAGCAGCTCGGACAGGGGATCCTATGGCTACACCTTC. Translation gives CASSSDRGSYGYTF.

The genes are TRBV10-1 and TRBJ2-5; maybe TRBD1 (6 bases). CDR3 size: 13 residues. V was trimmed by 5 bases and J by 3 bases, leaving 10 bases between them. CDR1 and CDR2 (germline): WNHNN, SYGVQD (reference sequence). Here the CDR3 DNA reads TGCGCCAGCAGTCAACAGGGAAAAGAGACCCAGTACTTC. Translation: CASSQQGKETQYF.

V is TRBV5-8 and J is TRBJ2-1, with 9 bases lining up with TRBD2. This CDR3 region has 14 residues. V shed 4 bases and J 10 bases; nucleotides not matched to a gene: 9. From germline, CDR1 is SGHTS and CDR2 YDEGEE. The chain's CDR3 is CASSLGSGSEEQFF. The CDR3 DNA sequence: TGTGCCAGCAGCCTAGGTAGCGGGAGTGAGGAGCAGTTCTTC.

V is TRBV7-2 and J is TRBJ1-1, with D possibly TRBD1 on 5 matching bases. Trimming stripped 5 bases from V and 6 bases from J, with 13 bases between. Germline values: CDR1 SGHTA, CDR2 FQGNSA. This CDR3 comprises 13 residues. CDR3 coding DNA: TGTGCCAGCAGCGTCGGGGGGGAATCTGAAGCTTTCTTT. It translates to CASSVGGESEAFF.

The chain joins TRBV4-2 to TRBJ2-2; 7 bases are shared with TRBD1. J lost 6 bases, V lost 1 base, and 8 bases had no gene match. The CDR3 is 16 amino acids. Per germline, CDR1 LGHNA and CDR2 YNFKEQ. The CDR3 DNA is TGTGCCAGCAGCCAAGCCCACAGGGGTACCCCCGGGGAGCTGTTTTTT. Its protein product is CASSQAHRGTPGELFF.

The chain carries TRBV11-2 and TRBJ1-6; 9 nucleotides agree with TRBD1. The CDR3 contains 14 residues. Trimming took 4 bases from V and 8 from J; bases not matched to a gene: 3. The germline gives CDR1 SGHAT, CDR2 FQNNGV. In nucleotides, the CDR3 is TGTGCCAGCAGCTCGGGACAGGGCTATTCACCCCTCCACTTT. It is translated as CASSSGQGYSPLHF.

The chain combines TRBV2 with TRBJ2-3; 9 nucleotides match TRBD2. Per germline, CDR1 SNHLY and CDR2 FYNNEI. V was pared by 9 bases and J by 2 bases, with 3 bases of the junction left unmatched. CDR3 length: 13 amino acids. The CDR3 DNA reads TGTGCCAGTAGCGGGGGAAACACAGATACGCAGTATTTT. Amino acids: CASSGGNTDTQYF. The full variable domain, rest sourced from reference TRBV2 and TRBJ2-3, is EPEVTQTPSHQVTQMGQEVILRCVPISNHLYFYWYRQILGQKVEFLVSFYNNEISEKSEIFDDQFSVERPDGSNFTLKIRSTKLEDSAMYFCASSGGNTDTQYFGPGTRLTVL.

Points on this clone: The junction and the germline gene differ at one end; a read error may be behind it. The gene calls are TRBV2 and TRBJ1-5; 7 positions agree with TRBD1. Germline V gene lookup returns CDR1 SNHLY and CDR2 FYNNEI. The CDR3 is made up of 18 amino acids. The chain's CDR3 is CASREGRGIGYSNQPQHF. CDR3 DNA: TGTGCCAGCAGAGAAGGCAGGGGGATAGGATATAGCAATCAGCCCCAGCATTTT.

The chain carries TRBV28 and TRBJ1-1; no clear D. The V end lost 6 bases, the J end lost 3 bases, and 8 bases lay between the germline ends. Germline V gene data show CDR1 as MDHEN and CDR2 as SYDVKM. The CDR3 spans 12 residues. CDR3 DNA sequence: TGTGCCAGCAGCCGACTTGACACTGAAGCTTTCTTT. It yields the protein CASSRLDTEAFF. Using reference TRBV28 and TRBJ1-1 for the parts outside the CDR3, the full variable domain is DVKVTQSSRYLVKRTGEKVFLECVQDMDHENMFWYRQDPGLGLRLIYFSYDVKMKEKGDIPEGYSVSREKKERFSLILESASTNQTSMYLCASSRLDTEAFFGQGTRLTVV.

This chain links TRBV19 with TRBJ1-5, with a tentative D call TRBD1 (5 bases). The germline CDR1 and CDR2 sequences are LNHDA and SQIVND (reference sequence). V was clipped by 7 bases and J by 6 bases, with 16 bases between them. This CDR3 has 14 residues. The CDR3 protein is CASTPGGEGQPQHF. In DNA form, the CDR3 reads TGTGCCAGTACCCCGGGGGGAGAAGGTCAGCCCCAGCATTTT.

J is TRBJ2-7 and V is TRBV6-7; TRBD2 aligns across 12 bases. TRBV6-7 is sorted into the ORF group, with uncertain function. The CDR3 sequence is 18 residues long. Trimming cost V 6 bases and J 2 bases; bases outside gene matches: 14. In DNA form, the CDR3 reads TGTGCCAGCAGCAAAATCCCTCCTAGCGGGAGGGCACCCTACGAGCAGTACTTC. Protein: CASSKIPPSGRAPYEQYF.

This chain uses TRBV5-1 with TRBJ2-3, with 8 nucleotides matching TRBD1. The CDR3 totals 16 residues. J gave up 0 bases and V 4 bases, and 7 bases lay outside the gene matches. Germline V gene data show CDR1 as SGHRS and CDR2 as YFSETQ. The CDR3: CASSPRQGRSTDTQYF. DNA of the CDR3: TGCGCCAGCAGCCCTAGACAGGGGAGGAGCACAGATACGCAGTATTTT.

The CDR3 DNA is TGTGCCAGAGGGGGACAGGCCTCAGAGACCCAGTACTTC. This encodes CARGGQASETQYF. The chain employs TRBV2 and TRBJ2-5; 8 bases align to TRBD1. Losses at the gene ends were 9 bases for V and 4 bases for J; bases not matched to a gene: 7. The CDR3 has 13 amino acids. The germline V gene encodes CDR1 SNHLY and CDR2 FYNNEI.

This chain uses TRBV9 with TRBJ2-1; D is undetermined. Trimming took 1 base from V and 9 from J, leaving 8 bases between them. Germline CDR1 and CDR2: SGDLS and YYNGEE. The CDR3 runs to 12 residues. CDR3 loop: CASSVSQAEQFF. As DNA, the CDR3 is TGTGCCAGCAGCGTAAGTCAGGCTGAGCAGTTCTTC.

The chain combines TRBV4-1 with TRBJ2-5; 16 nucleotides align to TRBD2. Germline CDR1 MGHRA, CDR2 YSYEKL. V shed 0 bases and J 0 bases; nucleotides not matched to a gene: 4. The CDR3 spans 19 residues. The CDR3 DNA is TGCGCCAGCAGCCAAGATCGGGGACTAGCGGGGGGGAACCAAGAGACCCAGTACTTC. Residues: CASSQDRGLAGGNQETQYF.

This sequence joins TRBV27 and TRBJ2-7; 8 bases map to TRBD1. This CDR3 is built from 12 residues. J gave up 12 bases and V 7 bases, and 11 bases lay outside the gene matches. CDR1 is MNHEY and CDR2 is SMNVEV in the germline V gene (reference sequence). This CDR3 is CASTQGQGTTYF. DNA of the CDR3: TGTGCCAGCACCCAAGGACAGGGTACTACGTACTTC.

This clone is a singleton in its sample. The germline gene is not matched at one end of the junction; a read error may be the cause. In the same sample, other DNA sequences code for this CDR3. The rearrangement uses TRBV6-5 and TRBJ2-1, with D tentatively TRBD1 (6 bases). This CDR3 region has 14 residues. From germline, CDR1 is MNHEY and CDR2 SVGAGI. DNA of the CDR3: TGCGCCAGCAGTTACCGGGCAGGGGCTACTGAGCAGTTCTTC. Amino acid sequence: CASSYRAGATEQFF.

The chain combines TRBV7-6 with TRBJ2-7; the match to TRBD1 covers 7 bases. V lost 5 bases, J lost 1 base, and 2 bases stayed unmatched. The CDR3 has 13 residues. CDR1 and CDR2 (germline): SGHVS, FNYEAQ. This CDR3 reads CASSATGSYEQYF. DNA of the CDR3: TGTGCCAGCAGCGCGACAGGGTCCTACGAGCAGTACTTC.

The chain links TRBV5-4 to TRBJ1-2; D may be TRBD1 (5 bases). This CDR3 is 18 amino acids long. CDR1 is SGHNT and CDR2 is YYREEE in the germline V gene (reference sequence). V lost 1 base and J 5 bases, leaving 24 bases between the germline ends. Written as DNA, the CDR3 is TGTGCCAGCAGCTTGTCGCGGGACCCTTTATTGCCTGGGTATGGCTACACCTTC. As protein: CASSLSRDPLLPGYGYTF.

This clone was recorded a few times. The chain has TRBV19 and TRBJ2-3, with a tentative D call TRBD1 (5 bases). CDR1 and CDR2 from the germline V gene are LNHDA and SQIVND (reference sequence). CDR3 size: 13 residues. V shed 8 bases and J shed 2 bases, with 11 bases lying between them. The CDR3 loop is CASSTGPTDTQYF. The DNA of the CDR3 is TGTGCCAGTTCAACAGGCCCCACAGATACGCAGTATTTT.

The chain couples TRBV27 to TRBJ2-2; perhaps TRBD1 as D (6 bases). The CDR3 covers 16 residues. Trimming took 7 bases from V and 2 from J, leaving 17 bases between them. In germline, CDR1 is MNHEY, CDR2 SMNVEV (reference sequence). The DNA of the CDR3 is TGTGCCAGCAAAGTATCCCCGGGACAAAACACCGGGGAGCTGTTTTTT. Protein product: CASKVSPGQNTGELFF.

The chain employs TRBV13 and TRBJ2-2, with TRBD2 matching over 11 bases. In germline, CDR1 is PRHDT, CDR2 FYEKMQ (reference sequence). The CDR3 contains 19 residues. J was trimmed by 4 bases and V by 8 bases; bases with no gene match: 18. The CDR3, as DNA: TGTGCCAGCCAGGAAGGAGTAGCGGGAGGGCTTCGGAGCACCGGGGAGCTGTTTTTT. Translated, it gives CASQEGVAGGLRSTGELFF.

The gene calls are TRBV10-3 and TRBJ1-2; 8 bases are shared with TRBD1. V lost 0 bases to trimming and J lost 2 bases; unmatched junction nucleotides: 8. The germline gives CDR1 ENHRY, CDR2 SYGVKD. This CDR3 has 17 amino acids. In DNA form, the CDR3 reads TGTGCCATCAGTGAGTCGGTCCGACAGGGGCGAAACTATGGCTACACCTTC. Protein sequence: CAISESVRQGRNYGYTF.

This rearrangement joins TRBV9 to TRBJ2-7; 9 bases fit TRBD1. The V segment lost 2 bases and the J segment 7 bases; nucleotides outside the gene matches: 13. In germline, CDR1 is SGDLS, CDR2 YYNGEE. This CDR3 is built from 16 residues. CDR3 sequence reads: CASSVGTGKGSGEQYF. The CDR3, as DNA: TGTGCCAGCAGCGTTGGGACAGGGAAGGGTTCGGGGGAGCAGTACTTC. The full variable domain, with the rest looked up from reference TRBV9 and TRBJ2-7, is DSGVTQTPKHLITATGQRVTLRCSPRSGDLSVYWYQQSLDQGLQFLIQYYNGEERAKGNILERFSAQQFPDLHSELNLSSLELGDSALYFCASSVGTGKGSGEQYFGPGTRLTVT.

The chain carries TRBV5-1 and TRBJ2-4; perhaps TRBD1 as D (6 bases). The CDR3 sequence is 13 residues long. The V gene's germline CDR1 is SGHRS and CDR2 YFSETQ. V lost 3 bases and J lost 15, with 19 bases in between. The CDR3 protein is CASSSQGQTIMYF. The CDR3 DNA sequence: TGCGCCAGCAGCTCACAAGGACAGACGATCATGTACTTC. The variable domain in full, completed from reference TRBV5-1 and TRBJ2-4, reads KAGVTQTPRYLIKTRGQQVTLSCSPISGHRSVSWYQQTPGQGLQFLFEYFSETQRNKGNFPGRFSGRQFSNSRSEMNVSTLELGDSALYLCASSSQGQTIMYFGAGTRLSVL.